This TCR beta chain was sequenced for a study of blood T cell repertoires in COVID-19. Living in about 25 US areas, the participants were between roughly 18 and 95 years of age. Assignments of participants to cohorts depended upon their own reported clinical history. As originally analysed: Reference gene primer amplification yielded estimated nucleated cell counts. TCRdb keeps only in-frame clones here, not all; method: immunoSEQ multiplex PCR. V and J calls and clone size are those listed in that table; D and trimming were worked out from the DNA. Of around 280,000 clones listed, around 89% are singletons. The CDR3 length is 13 residues. V was trimmed by 0 bases and J by 8 bases, leaving 10 bases between them. Per germline, CDR1 ENHRY and CDR2 SYGVKD.

The specimen sequenced was PBMCs or T cells enriched from blood (not recorded which). This clonotype was obtained from a young woman with acute COVID-19. V is TRBV10-3 and J is TRBJ1-2, with a possible D match to TRBD1 (5 bases). CDR3 in DNA: TGTGCCATCAGTGAGTCGACAGACTTCGGCTACACCTTC. Its translation: CAISESTDFGYTF.